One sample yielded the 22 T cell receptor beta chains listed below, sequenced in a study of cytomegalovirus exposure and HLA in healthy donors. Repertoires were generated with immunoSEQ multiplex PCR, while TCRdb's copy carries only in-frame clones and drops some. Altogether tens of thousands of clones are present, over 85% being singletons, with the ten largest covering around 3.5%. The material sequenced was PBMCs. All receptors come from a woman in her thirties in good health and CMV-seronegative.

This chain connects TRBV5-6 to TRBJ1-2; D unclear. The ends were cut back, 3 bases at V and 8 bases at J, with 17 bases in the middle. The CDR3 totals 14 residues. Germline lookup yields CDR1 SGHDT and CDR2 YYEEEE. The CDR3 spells CASSSTRVFGGYTF. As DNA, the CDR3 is TGTGCCAGCAGCTCTACGAGGGTGTTCGGGGGCTACACCTTC.

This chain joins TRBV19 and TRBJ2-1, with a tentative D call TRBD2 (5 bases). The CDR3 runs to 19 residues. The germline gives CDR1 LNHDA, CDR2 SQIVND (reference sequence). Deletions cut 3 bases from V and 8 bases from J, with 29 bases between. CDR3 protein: CASSMRRVPGSFVGDEQFF. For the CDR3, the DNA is TGTGCCAGTAGTATGCGTCGGGTCCCTGGTAGCTTTGTCGGGGATGAGCAGTTCTTC.

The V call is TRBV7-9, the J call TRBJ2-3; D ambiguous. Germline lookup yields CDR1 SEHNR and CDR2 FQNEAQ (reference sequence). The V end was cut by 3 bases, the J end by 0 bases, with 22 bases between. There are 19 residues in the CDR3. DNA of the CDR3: TGTGCCAGCAGCTTCAAAGCCATCTTAGCCTCACCAAGCACAGATACGCAGTATTTT. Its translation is CASSFKAILASPSTDTQYF.

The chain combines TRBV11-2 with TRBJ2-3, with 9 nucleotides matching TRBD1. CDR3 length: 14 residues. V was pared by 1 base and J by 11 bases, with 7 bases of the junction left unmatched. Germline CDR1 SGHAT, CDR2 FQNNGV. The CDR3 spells CASSLGQGGGGQYF. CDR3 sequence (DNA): TGTGCCAGCAGCTTAGGACAGGGGGGTGGCGGGCAGTATTTT.

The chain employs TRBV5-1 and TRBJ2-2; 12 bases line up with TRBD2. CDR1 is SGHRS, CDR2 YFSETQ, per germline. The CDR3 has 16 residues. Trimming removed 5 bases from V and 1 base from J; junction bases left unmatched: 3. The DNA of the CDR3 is TGCGCCAGCAGGACTAGCGGGGGAGGGAACACCGGGGAGCTGTTTTTT. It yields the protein CASRTSGGGNTGELFF.

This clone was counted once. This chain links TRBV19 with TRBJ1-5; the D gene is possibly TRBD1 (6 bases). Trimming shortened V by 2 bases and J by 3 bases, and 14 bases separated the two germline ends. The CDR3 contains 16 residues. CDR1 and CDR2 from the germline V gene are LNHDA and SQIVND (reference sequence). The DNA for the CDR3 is TGTGCCAGTAGTATAACTCCAGGGACATACAATCAGCCCCAGCATTTT. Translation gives CASSITPGTYNQPQHF.

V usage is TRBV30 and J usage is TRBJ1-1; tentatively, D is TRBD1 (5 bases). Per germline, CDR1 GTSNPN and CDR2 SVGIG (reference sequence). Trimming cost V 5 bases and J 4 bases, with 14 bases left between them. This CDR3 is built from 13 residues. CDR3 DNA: TGTGCCTGGGAGGACAATTGGGGCACTGAAGCTTTCTTT. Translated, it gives CAWEDNWGTEAFF.

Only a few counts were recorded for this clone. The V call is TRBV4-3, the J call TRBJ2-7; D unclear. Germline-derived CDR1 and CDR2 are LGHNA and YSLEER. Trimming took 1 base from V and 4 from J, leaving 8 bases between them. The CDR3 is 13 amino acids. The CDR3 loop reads CASSQADGYEQYF. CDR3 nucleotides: TGCGCCAGCAGCCAAGCTGACGGGTACGAGCAGTACTTC.

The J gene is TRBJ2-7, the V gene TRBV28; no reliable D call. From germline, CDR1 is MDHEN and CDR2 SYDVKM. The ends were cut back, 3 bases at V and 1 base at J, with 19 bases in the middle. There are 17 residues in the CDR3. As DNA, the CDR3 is TGTGCCAGCAGTTTTGCGTTGAAAGCGATACTTTCCTACGAGCAGTACTTC. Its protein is CASSFALKAILSYEQYF. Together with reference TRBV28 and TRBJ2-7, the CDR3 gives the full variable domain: DVKVTQSSRYLVKRTGEKVFLECVQDMDHENMFWYRQDPGLGLRLIYFSYDVKMKEKGDIPEGYSVSREKKERFSLILESASTNQTSMYLCASSFALKAILSYEQYFGPGTRLTVT.

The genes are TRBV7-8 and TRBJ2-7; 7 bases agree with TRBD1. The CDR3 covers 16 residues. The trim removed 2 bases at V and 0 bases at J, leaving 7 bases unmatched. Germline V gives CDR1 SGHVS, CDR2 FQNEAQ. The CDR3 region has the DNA TGTGCCAGCAGCTTATATGCCGGGACAGCCTCCTACGAGCAGTACTTC. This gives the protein CASSLYAGTASYEQYF.

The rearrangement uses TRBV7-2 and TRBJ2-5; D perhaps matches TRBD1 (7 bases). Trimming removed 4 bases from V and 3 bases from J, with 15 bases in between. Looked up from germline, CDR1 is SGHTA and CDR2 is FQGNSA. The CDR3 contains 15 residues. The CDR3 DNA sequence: TGTGCCAGCAGCTCCAGGGAGGACAGGAAAGAGACCCAGTACTTC. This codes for CASSSREDRKETQYF.

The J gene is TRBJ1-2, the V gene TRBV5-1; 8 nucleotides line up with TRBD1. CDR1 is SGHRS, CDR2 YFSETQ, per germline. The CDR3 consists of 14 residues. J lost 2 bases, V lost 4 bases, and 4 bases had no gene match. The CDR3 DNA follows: TGCGCCAGCAGCCCTCGGACAGGGAACTATGGCTACACCTTC. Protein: CASSPRTGNYGYTF. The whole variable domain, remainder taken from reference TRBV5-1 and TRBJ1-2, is KAGVTQTPRYLIKTRGQQVTLSCSPISGHRSVSWYQQTPGQGLQFLFEYFSETQRNKGNFPGRFSGRQFSNSRSEMNVSTLELGDSALYLCASSPRTGNYGYTFGSGTRLTVV.

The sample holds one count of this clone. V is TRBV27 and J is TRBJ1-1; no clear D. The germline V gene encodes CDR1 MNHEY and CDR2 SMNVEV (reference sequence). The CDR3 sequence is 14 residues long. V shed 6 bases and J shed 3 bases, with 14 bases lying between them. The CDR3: CASSPPGRHTEAFF. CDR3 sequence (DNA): TGTGCCAGCAGCCCTCCGGGGAGACACACTGAAGCTTTCTTT.

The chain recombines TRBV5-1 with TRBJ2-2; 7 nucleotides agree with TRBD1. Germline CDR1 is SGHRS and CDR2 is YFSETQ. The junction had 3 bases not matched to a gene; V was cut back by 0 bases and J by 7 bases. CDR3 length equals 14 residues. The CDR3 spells CASSLEGADGELFF. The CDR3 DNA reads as TGCGCCAGCAGCTTGGAGGGGGCCGACGGGGAGCTGTTTTTT. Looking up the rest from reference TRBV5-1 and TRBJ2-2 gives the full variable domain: KAGVTQTPRYLIKTRGQQVTLSCSPISGHRSVSWYQQTPGQGLQFLFEYFSETQRNKGNFPGRFSGRQFSNSRSEMNVSTLELGDSALYLCASSLEGADGELFFGEGSRLTVL.

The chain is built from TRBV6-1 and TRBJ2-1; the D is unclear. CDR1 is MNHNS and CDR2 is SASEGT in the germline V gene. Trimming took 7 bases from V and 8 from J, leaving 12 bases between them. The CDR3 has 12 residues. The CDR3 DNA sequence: TGTGCCAGCACCACAACCCCTTATGAGCAGTTCTTC. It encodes CASTTTPYEQFF.

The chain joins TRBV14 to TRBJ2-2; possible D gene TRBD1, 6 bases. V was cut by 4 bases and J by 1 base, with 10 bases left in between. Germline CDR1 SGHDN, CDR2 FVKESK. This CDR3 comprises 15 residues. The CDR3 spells CASSLGGRNTGELFF. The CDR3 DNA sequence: TGTGCCAGCAGCCTAGGGGGACGGAACACCGGGGAGCTGTTTTTT.

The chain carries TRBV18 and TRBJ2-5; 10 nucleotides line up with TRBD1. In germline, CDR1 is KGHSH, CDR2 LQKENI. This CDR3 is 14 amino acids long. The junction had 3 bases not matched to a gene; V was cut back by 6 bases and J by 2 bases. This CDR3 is CASSWDRGQETQYF. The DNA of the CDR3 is TGTGCCAGCTCCTGGGACAGGGGACAAGAGACCCAGTACTTC. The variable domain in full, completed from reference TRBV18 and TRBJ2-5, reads NAGVMQNPRHLVRRRGQEARLRCSPMKGHSHVYWYRQLPEEGLKFMVYLQKENIIDESGMPKERFSAEFPKEGPSILRIQQVVRGDSAAYFCASSWDRGQETQYFGPGTRLLVL.

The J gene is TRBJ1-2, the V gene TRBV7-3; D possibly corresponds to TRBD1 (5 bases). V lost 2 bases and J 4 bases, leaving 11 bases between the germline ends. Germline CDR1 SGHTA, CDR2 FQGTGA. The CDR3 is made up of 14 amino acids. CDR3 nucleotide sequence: TGTGCCAGCAGCTTATCCGGGGGAGGCTATGGCTACACCTTC. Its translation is CASSLSGGGYGYTF.

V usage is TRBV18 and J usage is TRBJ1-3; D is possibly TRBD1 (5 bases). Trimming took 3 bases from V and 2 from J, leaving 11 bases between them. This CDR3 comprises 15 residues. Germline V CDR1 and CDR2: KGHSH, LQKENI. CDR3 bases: TGTGCCAGCTCACCCAACACAGGAGCTGGAAACACCATATATTTT. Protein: CASSPNTGAGNTIYF.

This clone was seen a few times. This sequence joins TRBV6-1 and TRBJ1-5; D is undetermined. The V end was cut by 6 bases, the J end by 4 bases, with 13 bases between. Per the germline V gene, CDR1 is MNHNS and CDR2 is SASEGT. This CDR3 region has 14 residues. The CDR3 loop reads CASSLNELNQPQHF. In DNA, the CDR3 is TGTGCCAGCAGCCTTAACGAGCTGAATCAGCCCCAGCATTTT.

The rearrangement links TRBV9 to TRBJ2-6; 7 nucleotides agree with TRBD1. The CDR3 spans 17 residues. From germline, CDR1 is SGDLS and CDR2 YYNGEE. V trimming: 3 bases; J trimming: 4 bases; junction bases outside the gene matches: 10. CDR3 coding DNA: TGTGCCAGCAGCGCCCGAACAGGGGCAGGAGGGGCCAACGTCCTGACTTTC. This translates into CASSARTGAGGANVLTF.

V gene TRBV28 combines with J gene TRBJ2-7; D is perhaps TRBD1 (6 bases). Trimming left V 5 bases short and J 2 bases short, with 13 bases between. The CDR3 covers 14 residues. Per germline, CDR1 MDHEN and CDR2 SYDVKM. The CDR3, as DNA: TGTGCCAGCAGTGACGGGACACCACCCTACGAGCAGTACTTC. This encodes CASSDGTPPYEQYF.